The T cell receptor (beta chain) described here comes from a study of T-cell reconstitution after alpha-beta-depleted transplantation in children. Unique molecular identifiers were incorporated during preparation of the TCRbeta library. Via MiXCR, TCRdb re-called the PCR reads, giving one row per CDR3 protein. The top ten hold roughly 4.3% of the sample, which has about 360,000 distinct CDR3 sequences, about an eighth seen once. Germline V gene data show CDR1 as LNHNV and CDR2 as YYDKDF (reference sequence). This CDR3 has 15 amino acids. The V end lost 0 bases, the J end lost 1 base, and 8 bases lay between the germline ends.

This clonotype was sampled from a human donor who donated a stem cell graft to a child with Fanconi anemia. The rearrangement joins TRBV15 to TRBJ2-3; D perhaps matches TRBD1 (5 bases). This specimen was PBMCs, taken from the stem cell graft. DNA of the CDR3: TGTGCCACCAGCAGAGATGGCAGGGGCACAGATACGCAGTATTTT. This sequence encodes CATSRDGRGTDTQYF.